A single sample gave rise to the 14 T cell receptor beta chains below, sequenced in a study of blood T cell repertoires in COVID-19. Sequencing was performed with immunoSEQ multiplex PCR; in TCRdb, only in-frame clones are kept and a portion is missing. The table has 35,000 to 40,000 clones, roughly 70% seen once. Sequencing used peripheral blood. The origin of the receptors is an older man with COVID-19, enrolled during active disease.

This clone occurred a few times. The chain uses TRBV9 and TRBJ2-7; a weak D match, TRBD2 (6 bases). V lost 0 bases, J lost 2 bases, and 9 bases lay in between. Germline V lookup: CDR1 SGDLS, CDR2 YYNGEE. The CDR3 loop spans 14 amino acids. The DNA of the CDR3 is TGTGCCAGCAGCGTAGATAGCGGAACCTACGAGCAGTACTTC. This translates into CASSVDSGTYEQYF.

The chain couples TRBV10-2 to TRBJ2-1, with 9 nucleotides matching TRBD2. The V gene end was trimmed by 5 bases and the J gene end by 9 bases; junction bases not matched to a gene: 11. Germline V CDR1 and CDR2: WSHSY, SAAADI. The CDR3 has 15 residues. Here the CDR3 reads CASSIAGVPRGEQFF. CDR3 nucleotides: TGCGCCAGCAGTATAGCGGGAGTCCCACGTGGTGAGCAGTTCTTC.

V and J are TRBV28 and TRBJ2-7; 7 bases line up with TRBD1. Germline V gives CDR1 MDHEN, CDR2 SYDVKM. The trim removed 1 base at V and 2 bases at J, leaving 5 bases unmatched. The CDR3 runs to 15 residues. In DNA form, the CDR3 reads TGTGCCAGCAGTTTATCGACAGGGACAACCTACGAGCAGTACTTC. Translation gives CASSLSTGTTYEQYF.

This clone showed up just a few times. The chain carries TRBV7-6 and TRBJ2-2; 12 bases agree with TRBD2. The germline gives CDR1 SGHVS, CDR2 FNYEAQ. The ends lost 0 bases at V and 3 bases at J; junction bases unmatched: 5. CDR3 size: 18 residues. The chain's CDR3 is CASSLAPTSGRYTGELFF. In DNA, the CDR3 is TGTGCCAGCAGCTTAGCGCCCACTAGCGGGAGGTACACCGGGGAGCTGTTTTTT.

This clone was seen a single time. This chain joins TRBV5-4 and TRBJ1-1, with 8 nucleotides matching TRBD1. This CDR3 region has 17 residues. With V trimmed by 7 bases and J by 0 bases, 14 bases remained unmatched. Per the germline V gene, CDR1 is SGHNT and CDR2 is YYREEE (reference sequence). The CDR3 sequence: CASRPSRTGTMNTEAFF. CDR3 nucleotides: TGTGCCAGCCGGCCCTCCCGGACAGGGACTATGAACACTGAAGCTTTCTTT.

This chain links TRBV7-9 with TRBJ1-2; the match to TRBD1 covers 8 bases. The CDR3 contains 14 residues. V gave up 3 bases and J gave up 7 bases; unmatched junction bases: 7. CDR1 SEHNR and CDR2 FQNEAQ come from the germline V gene (reference sequence). CDR3 sequence: CASSFGQGAPGYTF. As DNA, the CDR3 is TGTGCCAGCAGCTTTGGGCAGGGGGCACCTGGCTACACCTTC.

This clone was recorded a few times. This chain joins TRBV7-6 and TRBJ2-7; D gene ambiguous. CDR3 size: 15 residues. CDR1 is SGHVS and CDR2 is FNYEAQ in the germline V gene. V was cut by 0 bases and J by 4 bases, with 13 bases left in between. CDR3 nucleotide sequence: TGTGCCAGCAGCTTAGCGCTCGGGTTCAATTACGAGCAGTACTTC. Protein: CASSLALGFNYEQYF.

The chain couples TRBV7-2 to TRBJ1-5, with D unresolved. CDR1 and CDR2 (germline): SGHTA, FQGNSA. The germline V and J ends were trimmed by 3 bases and 6 bases, with 9 bases remaining between them. The CDR3 loop spans 13 amino acids. The CDR3 here is CASSLWEAQPQHF. The CDR3 nucleotides are TGTGCCAGCAGCTTGTGGGAGGCTCAGCCCCAGCATTTT.

This chain uses TRBV4-1 with TRBJ2-1, with D perhaps matching TRBD1 (6 bases). Germline V gene sequence: CDR1 MGHRA, CDR2 YSYEKL. Trimming shortened V by 5 bases and J by 5 bases, and 22 bases separated the two germline ends. This CDR3 has 17 amino acids. This CDR3 reads CASSSPLRNRVHNEQFF. CDR3 DNA: TGCGCCAGCAGCTCCCCCCTGAGGAACAGGGTCCACAATGAGCAGTTCTTC.

This clone was observed a few times. The genes are TRBV10-3 and TRBJ2-7; D remains ambiguous. Germline assignment: CDR1 ENHRY and CDR2 SYGVKD. The CDR3 covers 13 residues. Trimming stripped 2 bases from V and 0 bases from J, with 5 bases between. The CDR3 here is CAISEVSSYEQYF. CDR3 nucleotide sequence: TGTGCCATCAGTGAGGTGAGCTCCTACGAGCAGTACTTC.

In its sample, this clone was seen a few times. As DNA, the CDR3 is TGTGCCAGCAGCGTTAGGGGAGGGAGCCATAATTCACCCCTCCACTTT. It translates to CASSVRGGSHNSPLHF. The genes are TRBV9 and TRBJ1-6; a possible D gene is TRBD1 (5 bases). With 2 bases removed from V and 5 bases from J, the gap between germline ends came to 14 bases. The length of the CDR3 is 16 residues. The germline V gene has CDR1 SGDLS and CDR2 YYNGEE.

The J gene is TRBJ1-1, the V gene TRBV19; D perhaps matches TRBD1 (5 bases). Germline V CDR1 and CDR2: LNHDA, SQIVND (reference sequence). The length of the CDR3 is 19 residues. V was clipped by 1 base and J by 1 base, with 22 bases between them. CDR3 nucleotides: TGTGCCAGTAGTATAGCCAAGGGAAGGGGCTTAGACGGGAACACTGAAGCTTTCTTT. Protein: CASSIAKGRGLDGNTEAFF.

V usage is TRBV9 and J usage is TRBJ1-5; no clear D. Trimming took 4 bases from V and 3 from J, leaving 11 bases between them. The CDR3 runs 14 residues. The germline gives CDR1 SGDLS, CDR2 YYNGEE. The chain's CDR3 is CASSRGGFNQPQHF. The CDR3 nucleotides are TGTGCCAGCAGCCGAGGAGGTTTCAATCAGCCCCAGCATTTT.

Only one count was recorded for this clone. The chain uses TRBV4-3 and TRBJ2-2; 9 bases are shared with TRBD1. The CDR3 is made up of 20 amino acids. In germline, CDR1 is LGHNA, CDR2 YSLEER. V shed 1 base and J 3 bases; nucleotides not matched to a gene: 15. The CDR3 sequence is CASSQVRGTGYGKDTGELFF. The CDR3 DNA reads TGCGCCAGCAGCCAAGTGCGTGGGACAGGGTATGGTAAGGACACCGGGGAGCTGTTTTTT.